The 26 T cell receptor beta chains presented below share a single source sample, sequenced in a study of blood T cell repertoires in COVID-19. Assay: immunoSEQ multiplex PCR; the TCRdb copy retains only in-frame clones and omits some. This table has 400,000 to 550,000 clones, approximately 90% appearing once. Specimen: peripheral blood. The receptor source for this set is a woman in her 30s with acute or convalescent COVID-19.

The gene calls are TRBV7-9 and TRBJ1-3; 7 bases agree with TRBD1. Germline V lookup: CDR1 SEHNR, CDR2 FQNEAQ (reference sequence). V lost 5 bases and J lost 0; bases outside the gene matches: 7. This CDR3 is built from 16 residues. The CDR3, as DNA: TGTGCCAGCAGCCCACCGGGACAGAGCTCTGGAAACACCATATATTTT. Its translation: CASSPPGQSSGNTIYF.

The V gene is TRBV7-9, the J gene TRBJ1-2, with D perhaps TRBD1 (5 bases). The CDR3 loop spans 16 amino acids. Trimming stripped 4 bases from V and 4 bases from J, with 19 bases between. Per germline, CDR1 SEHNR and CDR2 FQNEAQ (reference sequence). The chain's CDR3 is CASSSTLDSVLYGYTF. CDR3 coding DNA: TGTGCCAGCAGCTCAACCCTAGACAGTGTACTCTATGGCTACACCTTC.

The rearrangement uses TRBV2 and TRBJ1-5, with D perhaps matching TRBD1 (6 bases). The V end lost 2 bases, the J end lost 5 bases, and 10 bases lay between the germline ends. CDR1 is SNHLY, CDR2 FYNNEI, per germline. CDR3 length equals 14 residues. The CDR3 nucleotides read TGTGCCAGCAGTGAAAACAGGGACGATCAGCCCCAGCATTTT. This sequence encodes CASSENRDDQPQHF.

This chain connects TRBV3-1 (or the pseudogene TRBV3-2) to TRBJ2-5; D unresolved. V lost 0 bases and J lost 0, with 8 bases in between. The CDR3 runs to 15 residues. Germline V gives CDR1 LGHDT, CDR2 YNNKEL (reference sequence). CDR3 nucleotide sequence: TGTGCCAGCAGCCAAGAACCAGCGTACCAAGAGACCCAGTACTTC. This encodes CASSQEPAYQETQYF.

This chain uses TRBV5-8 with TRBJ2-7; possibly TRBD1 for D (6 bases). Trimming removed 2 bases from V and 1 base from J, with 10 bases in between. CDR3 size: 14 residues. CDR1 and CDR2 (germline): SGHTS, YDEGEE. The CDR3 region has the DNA TGTGCCAGCAGCTTACAGGGAAAGTCCTACGAGCAGTACTTC. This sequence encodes CASSLQGKSYEQYF.

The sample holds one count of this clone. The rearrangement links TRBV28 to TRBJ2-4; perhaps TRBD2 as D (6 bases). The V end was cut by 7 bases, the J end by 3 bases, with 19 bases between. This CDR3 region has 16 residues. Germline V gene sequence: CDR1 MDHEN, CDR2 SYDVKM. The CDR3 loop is CASTYSDRRDKNIQYF. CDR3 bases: TGTGCCAGCACTTACAGTGATCGGCGGGACAAAAACATTCAGTACTTC.

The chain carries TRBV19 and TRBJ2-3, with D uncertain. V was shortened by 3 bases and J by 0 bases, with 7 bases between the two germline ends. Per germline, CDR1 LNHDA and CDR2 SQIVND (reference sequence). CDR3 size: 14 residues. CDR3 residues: CASSIFRSTDTQYF. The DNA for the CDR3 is TGTGCCAGTAGTATCTTCCGGAGCACAGATACGCAGTATTTT.

CDR3 coding DNA: TGCGCCAGCAGCCAAGCCAGGGGACCTTCCTACGAGCAGTACTTC. It specifies CASSQARGPSYEQYF. This chain connects TRBV4-1 to TRBJ2-7, with a possible D match to TRBD1 (6 bases). The CDR3 sequence is 15 residues long. With 1 base removed from V and 1 base from J, the gap between germline ends came to 11 bases. Looked up from germline, CDR1 is MGHRA and CDR2 is YSYEKL.

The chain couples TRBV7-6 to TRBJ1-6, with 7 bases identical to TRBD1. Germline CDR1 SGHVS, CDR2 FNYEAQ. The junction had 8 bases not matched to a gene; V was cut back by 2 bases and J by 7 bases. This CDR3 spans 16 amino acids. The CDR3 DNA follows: TGTGCCAGCAGCTTATCTTCGGGACAGTTAAATTCACCCCTCCACTTT. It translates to CASSLSSGQLNSPLHF.

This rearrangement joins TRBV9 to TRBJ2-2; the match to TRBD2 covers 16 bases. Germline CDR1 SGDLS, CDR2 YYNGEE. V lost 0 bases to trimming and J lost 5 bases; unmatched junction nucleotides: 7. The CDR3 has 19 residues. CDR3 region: CASSVAGLAGGPRTGELFF. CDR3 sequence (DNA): TGTGCCAGCAGCGTAGCGGGACTAGCGGGGGGGCCGCGTACCGGGGAGCTGTTTTTT. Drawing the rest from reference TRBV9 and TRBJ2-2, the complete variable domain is DSGVTQTPKHLITATGQRVTLRCSPRSGDLSVYWYQQSLDQGLQFLIQYYNGEERAKGNILERFSAQQFPDLHSELNLSSLELGDSALYFCASSVAGLAGGPRTGELFFGEGSRLTVL.

CDR3 nucleotides: TGTGCCTGCTCCGGGACAGGGGCCTATGGCTACACCTTC. It encodes CACSGTGAYGYTF. The gene calls are TRBV30 and TRBJ1-2; 10 nucleotides agree with TRBD1. Germline trimming cut 6 bases from V and 4 bases from J; bases unmatched to any gene: 5. The CDR3 is 13 residues long. Germline CDR1 is GTSNPN and CDR2 is SVGIG (reference sequence).

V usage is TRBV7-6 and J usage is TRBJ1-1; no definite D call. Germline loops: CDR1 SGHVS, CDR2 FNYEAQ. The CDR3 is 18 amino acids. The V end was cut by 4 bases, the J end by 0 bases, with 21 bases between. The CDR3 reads CASSSTRLNTRLNTEAFF. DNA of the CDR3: TGTGCCAGCAGCTCGACCCGACTAAACACAAGATTGAACACTGAAGCTTTCTTT. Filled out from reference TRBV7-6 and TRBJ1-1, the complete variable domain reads GAGVSQSPRYKVTKRGQDVALRCDPISGHVSLYWYRQALGQGPEFLTYFNYEAQQDKSGLPNDRFSAERPEGSISTLTIQRTEQRDSAMYRCASSSTRLNTRLNTEAFFGQGTRLTVV.

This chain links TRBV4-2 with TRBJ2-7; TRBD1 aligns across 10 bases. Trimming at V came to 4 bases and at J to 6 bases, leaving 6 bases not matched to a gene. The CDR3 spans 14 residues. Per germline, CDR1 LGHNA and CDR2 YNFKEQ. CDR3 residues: CASSPGQGLGEQYF. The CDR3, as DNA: TGTGCCAGCAGCCCGGGACAGGGGCTCGGCGAGCAGTACTTC.

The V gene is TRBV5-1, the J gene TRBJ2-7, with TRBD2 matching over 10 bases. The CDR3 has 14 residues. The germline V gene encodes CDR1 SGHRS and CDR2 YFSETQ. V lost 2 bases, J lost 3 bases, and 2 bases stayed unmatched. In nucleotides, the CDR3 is TGCGCCAGCAGCTTAAGCGGGGGGGACTACGAGCAGTACTTC. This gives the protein CASSLSGGDYEQYF. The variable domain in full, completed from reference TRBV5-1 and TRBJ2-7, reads KAGVTQTPRYLIKTRGQQVTLSCSPISGHRSVSWYQQTPGQGLQFLFEYFSETQRNKGNFPGRFSGRQFSNSRSEMNVSTLELGDSALYLCASSLSGGDYEQYFGPGTRLTVT.

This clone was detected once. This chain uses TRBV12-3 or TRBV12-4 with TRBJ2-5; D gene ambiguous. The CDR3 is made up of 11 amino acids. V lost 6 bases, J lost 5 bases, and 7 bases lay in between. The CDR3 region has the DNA TGTGCCAGCAGCATGAGGGAGACCCAGTACTTC. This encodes CASSMRETQYF.

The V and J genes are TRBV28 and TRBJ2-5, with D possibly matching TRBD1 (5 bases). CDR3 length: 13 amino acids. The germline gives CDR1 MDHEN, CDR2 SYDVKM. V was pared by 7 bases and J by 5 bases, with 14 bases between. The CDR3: CASTLGARETQYF. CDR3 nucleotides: TGTGCCAGCACTCTTGGGGCCCGGGAGACCCAGTACTTC.

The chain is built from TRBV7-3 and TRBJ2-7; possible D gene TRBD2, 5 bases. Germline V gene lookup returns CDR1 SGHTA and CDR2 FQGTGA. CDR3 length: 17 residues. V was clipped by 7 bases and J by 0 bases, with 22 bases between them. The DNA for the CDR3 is TGTGCCAGCACATGCGGCGATCGGGCGGGCAGCTCCTACGAGCAGTACTTC. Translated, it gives CASTCGDRAGSSYEQYF. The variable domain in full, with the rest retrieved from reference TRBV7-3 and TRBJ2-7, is GAGVSQTPSNKVTEKGKYVELRCDPISGHTALYWYRQSLGQGPEFLIYFQGTGAADDSGLPNDRFFAVRPEGSVSTLKIQRTERGDSAVYLCASTCGDRAGSSYEQYFGPGTRLTVT.

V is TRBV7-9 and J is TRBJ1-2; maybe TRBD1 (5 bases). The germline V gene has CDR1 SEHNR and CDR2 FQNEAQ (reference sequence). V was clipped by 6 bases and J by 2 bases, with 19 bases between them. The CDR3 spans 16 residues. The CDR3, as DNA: TGTGCCAGCAGTCGCGAAATTCAGGGTTTCAACTATGGCTACACCTTC. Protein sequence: CASSREIQGFNYGYTF.

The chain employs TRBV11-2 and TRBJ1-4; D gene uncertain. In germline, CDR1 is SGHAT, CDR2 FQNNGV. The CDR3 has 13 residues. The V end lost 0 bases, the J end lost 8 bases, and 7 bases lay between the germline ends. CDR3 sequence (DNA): TGTGCCAGCAGCTTAGACTTGGAGGAAAAACTGTTTTTT. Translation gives CASSLDLEEKLFF.

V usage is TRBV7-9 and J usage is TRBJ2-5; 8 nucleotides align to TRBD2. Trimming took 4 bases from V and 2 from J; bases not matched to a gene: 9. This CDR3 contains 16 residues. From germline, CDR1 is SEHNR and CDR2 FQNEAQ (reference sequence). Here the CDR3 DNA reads TGTGCCAGCAGCTCCCTCAGCGGGGGAAAACAAGAGACCCAGTACTTC. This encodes CASSSLSGGKQETQYF. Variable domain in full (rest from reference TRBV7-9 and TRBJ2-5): DTGVSQNPRHKITKRGQNVTFRCDPISEHNRLYWYRQTLGQGPEFLTYFQNEAQLEKSRLLSDRFSAERPKGSFSTLEIQRTEQGDSAMYLCASSSLSGGKQETQYFGPGTRLLVL.

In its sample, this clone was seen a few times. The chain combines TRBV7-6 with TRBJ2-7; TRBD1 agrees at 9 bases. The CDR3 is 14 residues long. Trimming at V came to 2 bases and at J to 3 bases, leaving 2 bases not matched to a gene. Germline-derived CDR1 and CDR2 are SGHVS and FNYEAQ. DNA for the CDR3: TGTGCCAGCAGCTTACGGGGACAGGGCTACGAGCAGTACTTC. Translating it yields CASSLRGQGYEQYF.

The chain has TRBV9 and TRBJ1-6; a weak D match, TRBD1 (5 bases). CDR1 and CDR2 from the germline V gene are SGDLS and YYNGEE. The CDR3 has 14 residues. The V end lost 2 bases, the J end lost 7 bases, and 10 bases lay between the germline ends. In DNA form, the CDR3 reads TGTGCCAGCAGCGTTTCAGGGAAGAATTCACCCCTCCACTTT. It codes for CASSVSGKNSPLHF.

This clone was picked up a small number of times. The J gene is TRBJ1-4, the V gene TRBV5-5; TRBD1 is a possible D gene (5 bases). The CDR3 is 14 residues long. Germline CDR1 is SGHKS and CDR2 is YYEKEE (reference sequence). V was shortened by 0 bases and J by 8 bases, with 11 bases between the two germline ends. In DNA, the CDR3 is TGTGCCAGCAGCTTGGAGGGGATCGGGGAAAAACTGTTTTTT. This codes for CASSLEGIGEKLFF.

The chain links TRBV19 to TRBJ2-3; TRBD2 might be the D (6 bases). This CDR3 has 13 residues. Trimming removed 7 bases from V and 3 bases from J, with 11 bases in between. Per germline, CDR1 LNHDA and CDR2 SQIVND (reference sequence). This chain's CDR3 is CASNRGGTDTQYF. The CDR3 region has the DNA TGTGCCAGTAACCGGGGAGGAACAGATACGCAGTATTTT. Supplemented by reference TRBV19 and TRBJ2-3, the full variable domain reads DGGITQSPKYLFRKEGQNVTLSCEQNLNHDAMYWYRQDPGQGLRLIYYSQIVNDFQKGDIAEGYSVSREKKESFPLTVTSAQKNPTAFYLCASNRGGTDTQYFGPGTRLTVL.

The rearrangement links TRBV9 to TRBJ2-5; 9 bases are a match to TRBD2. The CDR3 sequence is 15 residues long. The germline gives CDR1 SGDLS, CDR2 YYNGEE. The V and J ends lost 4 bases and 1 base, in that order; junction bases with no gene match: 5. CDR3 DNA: TGTGCCAGCAGCCCCCGACTAGCGGTCCAAGAGACCCAGTACTTC. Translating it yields CASSPRLAVQETQYF.

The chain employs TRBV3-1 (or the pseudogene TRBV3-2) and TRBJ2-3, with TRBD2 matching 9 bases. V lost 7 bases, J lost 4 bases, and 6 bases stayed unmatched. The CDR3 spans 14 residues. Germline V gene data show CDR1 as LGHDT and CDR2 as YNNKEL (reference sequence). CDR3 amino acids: CASNPGLAPDTQYF. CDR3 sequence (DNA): TGTGCCAGCAACCCGGGACTAGCTCCAGATACGCAGTATTTT.